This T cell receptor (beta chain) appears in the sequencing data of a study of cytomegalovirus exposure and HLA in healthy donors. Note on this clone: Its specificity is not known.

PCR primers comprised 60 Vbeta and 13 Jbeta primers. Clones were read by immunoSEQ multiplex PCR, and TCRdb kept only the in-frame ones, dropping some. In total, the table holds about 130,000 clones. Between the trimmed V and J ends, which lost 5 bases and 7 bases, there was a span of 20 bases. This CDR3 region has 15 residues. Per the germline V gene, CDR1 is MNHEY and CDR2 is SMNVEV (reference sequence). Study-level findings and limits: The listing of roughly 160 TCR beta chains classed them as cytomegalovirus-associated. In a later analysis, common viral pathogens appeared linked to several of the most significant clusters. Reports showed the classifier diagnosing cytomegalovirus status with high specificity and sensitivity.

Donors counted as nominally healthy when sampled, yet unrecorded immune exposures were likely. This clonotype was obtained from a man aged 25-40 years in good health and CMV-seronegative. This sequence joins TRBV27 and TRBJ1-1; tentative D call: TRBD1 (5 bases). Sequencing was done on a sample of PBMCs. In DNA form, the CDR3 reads TGTGCCAGCAGTCTAACCAGGGCGGCGACAAATGAAGCTTTCTTT. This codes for CASSLTRAATNEAFF.